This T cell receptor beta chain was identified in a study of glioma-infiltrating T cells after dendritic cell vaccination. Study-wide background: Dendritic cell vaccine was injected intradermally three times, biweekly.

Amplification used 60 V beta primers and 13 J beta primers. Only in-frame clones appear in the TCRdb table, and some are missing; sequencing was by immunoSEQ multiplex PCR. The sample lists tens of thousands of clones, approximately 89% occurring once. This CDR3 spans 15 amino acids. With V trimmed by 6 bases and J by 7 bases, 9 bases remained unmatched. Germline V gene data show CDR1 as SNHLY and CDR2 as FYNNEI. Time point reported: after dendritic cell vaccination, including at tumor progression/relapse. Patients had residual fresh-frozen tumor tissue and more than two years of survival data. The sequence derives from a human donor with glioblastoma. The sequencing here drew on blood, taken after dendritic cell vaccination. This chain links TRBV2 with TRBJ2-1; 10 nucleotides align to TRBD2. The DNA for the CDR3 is TGTGCCAGCAGGGCCCTAGCGGGAGAATTAAATGAGCAGTTCTTC. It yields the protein CASRALAGELNEQFF.